The 21 T cell receptor beta chains in this list originate from one sample, sequenced in a study of blood T cell repertoires in COVID-19 (dated by TCRdb to the early 2020s). Receptors were amplified or captured by the immunoSEQ multiplex PCR assay. TCRdb provides this immuneACCESS table in a form limited to in-frame rearrangements. Some clones are lacking; in checked studies, under half of them reflect an unresolved V gene, and why the rest are absent is not known. The sample has 60,000 to 65,000 clones on record, 74% of them singletons. 28% of the sample lies in the top ten. The sample comprised peripheral blood. The source is a woman over 75 with acute or convalescent COVID-19.

The chain employs TRBV10-1 and TRBJ2-3; D gene ambiguous. The ends were cut back, 5 bases at V and 3 bases at J, with 12 bases in the middle. Germline values: CDR1 WNHNN, CDR2 SYGVQD (reference sequence). The CDR3 runs to 14 residues. CDR3 sequence: CASSNPGWTDTQYF. As DNA, the CDR3 is TGCGCCAGCAGTAACCCCGGGTGGACAGATACGCAGTATTTT.

The rearrangement joins TRBV9 to TRBJ2-3; TRBD2 matches at 9 bases. Germline CDR1 reads SGDLS; CDR2 reads YYNGEE. CDR3 size: 16 residues. Trimming at V came to 1 base and at J to 6 bases, leaving 9 bases not matched to a gene. The CDR3 loop reads CASSVFQREETDTQYF. The CDR3 DNA is TGTGCCAGCAGCGTATTTCAGCGGGAGGAGACGGATACGCAGTATTTT. Full variable domain (remainder filled in from reference TRBV9 and TRBJ2-3): DSGVTQTPKHLITATGQRVTLRCSPRSGDLSVYWYQQSLDQGLQFLIQYYNGEERAKGNILERFSAQQFPDLHSELNLSSLELGDSALYFCASSVFQREETDTQYFGPGTRLTVL.

This chain uses TRBV7-2 with TRBJ2-5, with 8 bases that match TRBD2. CDR1 and CDR2 (germline): SGHTA, FQGNSA. J gave up 1 base and V 0 bases, and 4 bases lay outside the gene matches. This CDR3 has 16 residues. CDR3 amino acids: CASSLASRGGQETQYF. CDR3 nucleotide sequence: TGTGCCAGCAGCTTAGCGAGTCGGGGGGGCCAAGAGACCCAGTACTTC.

The V and J genes are TRBV20-1 and TRBJ1-2; D gene ambiguous. The CDR3 consists of 11 residues. Trimming shortened V by 6 bases and J by 5 bases, and 10 bases separated the two germline ends. From germline, CDR1 is DFQATT and CDR2 SNEGSKA (reference sequence). The CDR3 nucleotides are TGCAGTGCCACCTCCGGTTATGGCTACACCTTC. Translating it yields CSATSGYGYTF.

V and J are TRBV6-2 or TRBV6-3 and TRBJ1-3; no firm D call. Trimming removed 5 bases from V and 0 bases from J, with 8 bases in between. The germline gives CDR1 MNHEY, CDR2 SVGEGT. The CDR3 loop spans 14 amino acids. Written as DNA, the CDR3 is TGTGCCAGCAGTCAACGGGGCTCTGGAAACACCATATATTTT. Translated, it gives CASSQRGSGNTIYF.

This sequence joins TRBV5-1 and TRBJ1-1; 7 nucleotides line up with TRBD1. This CDR3 has 13 amino acids. The germline gives CDR1 SGHRS, CDR2 YFSETQ. J lost 3 bases, V lost 4 bases, and 3 bases had no gene match. For the CDR3, the DNA is TGCGCCAGCAGCCCCAGGGGGGACACTGAAGCTTTCTTT. It encodes CASSPRGDTEAFF.

The chain combines TRBV19 with TRBJ2-2; the D is unclear. The CDR3 is 14 residues long. CDR1 and CDR2 (germline): LNHDA, SQIVND (reference sequence). V was cut by 3 bases and J by 1 base, with 6 bases left in between. The CDR3: CASSISGNTGELFF. The CDR3 coding sequence is TGTGCCAGTAGTATTTCGGGGAACACCGGGGAGCTGTTTTTT.

This clone was seen a few times. The CDR3 DNA reads TGTGCCAGCAGTTACTACGACACTTCAGGCCACAATGAGCAGTTCTTC. The encoded protein is CASSYYDTSGHNEQFF. V and J are TRBV6-5 and TRBJ2-1; D unresolved. Looked up from germline, CDR1 is MNHEY and CDR2 is SVGAGI. V dropped 1 base and J dropped 5 bases, with 15 bases sitting between them. This CDR3 contains 16 residues.

Note on this clone: Other DNA sequences in the same sample also yield this CDR3. The chain uses TRBV7-7 and TRBJ2-5; 8 bases align to TRBD1. V lost 1 base and J lost 5; bases outside the gene matches: 6. Germline V gives CDR1 SSHAT, CDR2 FNYEAQ (reference sequence). There are 15 residues in the CDR3. DNA of the CDR3: TGTGCCAGCAGCTTAGGAGGACAGGGCGGGGAGACCCAGTACTTC. It specifies CASSLGGQGGETQYF.

The chain has TRBV25-1 and TRBJ2-1; perhaps TRBD2 as D (6 bases). CDR1 and CDR2 (germline): MGHDK, SYGVNS. The CDR3 runs to 15 residues. Deletions cut 0 bases from V and 1 base from J, with 7 bases between. Here the CDR3 reads CASSEYGGSYNEQFF. The CDR3 region has the DNA TGTGCCAGCAGTGAATACGGGGGTTCCTACAATGAGCAGTTCTTC.

The chain recombines TRBV28 with TRBJ1-1; perhaps TRBD1 as D (5 bases). Germline V lookup: CDR1 MDHEN, CDR2 SYDVKM. Trimming removed 6 bases from V and 11 bases from J, with 13 bases in between. The CDR3 spans 11 residues. The CDR3 is CASRASSGAFF. For the CDR3, the DNA is TGTGCCAGCAGGGCCTCTTCAGGGGCTTTCTTT.

The chain recombines TRBV2 with TRBJ2-5, with D possibly TRBD2 on 5 matching bases. Trimming stripped 3 bases from V and 7 bases from J, with 18 bases between. Per the germline V gene, CDR1 is SNHLY and CDR2 is FYNNEI. The CDR3 loop spans 15 amino acids. The CDR3 protein is CASSDAMTTAATQYF. The CDR3 DNA follows: TGTGCCAGCAGTGACGCCATGACCACAGCGGCGACCCAGTACTTC.

V is TRBV28 and J is TRBJ1-4; perhaps TRBD1 as D (6 bases). Between the trimmed V and J ends, which lost 1 base and 4 bases, there was a span of 10 bases. This CDR3 has 15 residues. Germline V gene data show CDR1 as MDHEN and CDR2 as SYDVKM. As DNA, the CDR3 is TGTGCCAGCAGTTTATCTCAGGGGAGTAATGAAAAACTGTTTTTT. Protein: CASSLSQGSNEKLFF.

V is TRBV7-9 and J is TRBJ1-2, with D uncertain. The V and J ends lost 3 bases and 2 bases respectively, with 7 bases between them. Germline CDR1 and CDR2: SEHNR and FQNEAQ (reference sequence). CDR3 length: 13 amino acids. The CDR3, as DNA: TGTGCCAGCAGCTTCGGGAGAAACTATGGCTACACCTTC. It yields the protein CASSFGRNYGYTF.

This chain connects TRBV10-3 to TRBJ2-2; 9 bases line up with TRBD2. Unmatched junction bases numbered 19, after V lost 11 bases and J lost 3 bases. This CDR3 spans 18 amino acids. CDR1 is ENHRY and CDR2 is SYGVKD in the germline V gene. In DNA, the CDR3 is TGTGCCGCCTCGGGCGGGCTAGCGGGGTCCGTAGACACCGGGGAGCTGTTTTTT. Its protein product is CAASGGLAGSVDTGELFF.

The V call is TRBV7-8, the J call TRBJ2-3; D remains unclear. The V gene lost 1 base and the J gene lost 1 base, with 3 bases spanning the gap. This CDR3 spans 13 amino acids. Germline-derived CDR1 and CDR2 are SGHVS and FQNEAQ. CDR3 loop: CASSLGRTDTQYF. In DNA, the CDR3 is TGTGCCAGCAGCTTAGGGCGCACAGATACGCAGTATTTT.

V gene TRBV4-3 combines with J gene TRBJ2-6; no reliable D call. The CDR3 consists of 16 residues. In germline, CDR1 is LGHNA, CDR2 YSLEER. The ends were cut back, 0 bases at V and 4 bases at J, with 10 bases in the middle. In nucleotides, the CDR3 is TGCGCCAGCAGCCAAGATCAGGTTCTGGGGGCCAACGTCCTGACTTTC. The encoded protein is CASSQDQVLGANVLTF.

This clone was seen many times. The chain is built from TRBV4-3 and TRBJ2-4; 10 nucleotides match TRBD2. The CDR3 has 16 amino acids. The germline V gene encodes CDR1 LGHNA and CDR2 YSLEER. The trim removed 1 base at V and 6 bases at J, leaving 6 bases unmatched. This CDR3 reads CASSQVLGTSVNIQYF. CDR3 DNA: TGCGCCAGCAGCCAAGTACTGGGGACTAGCGTAAACATTCAGTACTTC.

This rearrangement joins TRBV5-1 to TRBJ2-1; D is perhaps TRBD2 (6 bases). The germline gives CDR1 SGHRS, CDR2 YFSETQ. V was shortened by 6 bases and J by 5 bases, with 15 bases between the two germline ends. CDR3 length: 14 residues. CDR3 DNA: TGCGCCAGCACCTCTTATCCTAGCGACAATGAGCAGTTCTTC. Translating it yields CASTSYPSDNEQFF. Together with reference TRBV5-1 and TRBJ2-1, the CDR3 gives the full variable domain: KAGVTQTPRYLIKTRGQQVTLSCSPISGHRSVSWYQQTPGQGLQFLFEYFSETQRNKGNFPGRFSGRQFSNSRSEMNVSTLELGDSALYLCASTSYPSDNEQFFGPGTRLTVL.

The chain employs TRBV6-5 and TRBJ1-5, with D maybe TRBD1 (6 bases). The CDR3 is 15 amino acids. Trimming shortened V by 5 bases and J by 0 bases, and 11 bases separated the two germline ends. Germline-derived CDR1 and CDR2 are MNHEY and SVGAGI. CDR3 bases: TGTGCCAGCAGTCGTACCAGGGGTAGCAATCAGCCCCAGCATTTT. This codes for CASSRTRGSNQPQHF.

This clone was counted between two and nine times. This chain connects TRBV30 to TRBJ1-5, with 7 bases fitting TRBD1. The CDR3 is 13 residues long. Trimming cost V 0 bases and J 4 bases; bases outside gene matches: 0. Germline V CDR1 and CDR2: GTSNPN, SVGIG (reference sequence). The DNA for the CDR3 is TGTGCCTGGAGTGTCAGGGGGAATCAGCCCCAGCATTTT. It codes for CAWSVRGNQPQHF.